The source of this T cell receptor beta chain is a study of cytomegalovirus exposure and HLA in healthy donors. Study-wide findings and caveats: In a later analysis, HLA-C alleles had the fewest associated TCRs, DRB1 alleles the most. At a 0.05 false discovery rate, a later analysis found about 17,000 TCR beta sequences to be associated with HLA alleles. An assumption of roughly uniform sequencing depth across donors underlay the presence/absence analyses.

Points on this clone: As yet, its antigen is unknown.

Donors in the study were healthy people who gave bone marrow. CDR3 size: 12 residues. Germline V CDR1 and CDR2: SEHNR, FQNEAQ (reference sequence). V was pared by 1 base and J by 3 bases, with 3 bases between. Use of 60 Vbeta and 13 Jbeta primers characterized the PCR. Assay: immunoSEQ multiplex PCR; the TCRdb copy retains only in-frame clones and omits some. The profile covers about 160,000 clones, with about three quarters appearing a single time and 4.7% taken by the ten largest. The rearrangement joins TRBV7-9 to TRBJ2-5, with D unresolved. This TCR came from a man between 18 and 29 years old in good health and CMV-seropositive. The sequenced sample was PBMCs. CDR3 amino acids: CASSLGEETQYF. The CDR3 region has the DNA TGTGCCAGCAGCTTAGGCGAAGAGACCCAGTACTTC.